One and the same sample provided the 3 T cell receptor beta chains below, sequenced in a study of cytomegalovirus exposure and HLA in healthy donors. TCRdb's copy holds only in-frame clones and misses some; the assay was immunoSEQ multiplex PCR. The sample shows 150,000 to 200,000 clones, around nine tenths of them seen only once. The sample taken for sequencing was PBMCs. These receptors all stem from a woman under 30 in good health and CMV-seropositive.

V usage is TRBV6-6 and J usage is TRBJ1-5; TRBD1 matches 7 bases. With 2 bases clipped from V and 2 bases from J, the junction kept 0 bases outside the gene matches. CDR1 and CDR2 (germline): MNHNY, SVGAGI (reference sequence). The CDR3 loop spans 14 amino acids. CDR3 sequence: CASSYDRGNQPQHF. The CDR3 DNA reads as TGTGCCAGCAGTTACGACAGGGGCAATCAGCCCCAGCATTTT.

The V gene is TRBV6-4, the J gene TRBJ2-1; tentative D call: TRBD2 (6 bases). CDR3 size: 14 residues. Trimming removed 3 bases from V and 0 bases from J, with 6 bases in between. Per germline, CDR1 MRHNA and CDR2 SNTAGT. The CDR3 nucleotides read TGTGCCAGCAGTGAGACTAGCTCCTACAATGAGCAGTTCTTC. Protein: CASSETSSYNEQFF.

V and J are TRBV15 and TRBJ2-3, with TRBD1 identical over 9 bases. The CDR3 covers 15 residues. The germline V gene encodes CDR1 LNHNV and CDR2 YYDKDF (reference sequence). The J segment lost 3 bases and the V segment lost 3 bases, leaving 4 bases of the junction unmatched. This CDR3 reads CATSREQGATDTQYF. CDR3 DNA sequence: TGTGCCACCAGCAGGGAACAGGGGGCAACAGATACGCAGTATTTT.